This TCR beta chain was captured by sequencing in a study of blood T cell repertoires in COVID-19. Across the study: Sites in the United States, Italy and Spain provided acute and convalescent COVID-19 samples. Sources were T cells, B-cell-depleted T cells, or PBMCs; the material itself was cDNA or gDNA.

Per the germline V gene, CDR1 is LNHNV and CDR2 is YYDKDF (reference sequence). The CDR3 contains 14 residues. V was shortened by 0 bases and J by 7 bases, with 7 bases between the two germline ends. The assay was immunoSEQ multiplex PCR, and TCRdb's table has in-frame clones only and misses some. The sample has just over 150,000 clones, 70% to 85% seen once. Sequencing was carried out using peripheral blood. This sequence was found in a woman over 75 with acute or convalescent COVID-19. This sequence joins TRBV15 and TRBJ1-6; D not resolved. Here the CDR3 DNA reads TGTGCCACCAGCAGAGAACGCAGGAATTCACCCCTCCACTTT. The encoded protein is CATSRERRNSPLHF.